The entry below describes one TCR beta chain. The antigen is undetermined. The table came from immunoSEQ multiplex PCR; TCRdb's copy has only in-frame clones and leaves some out. The sample contains about 320,000 clones, roughly 90% of which appear only once. The data originate from a study of Ad26.COV2.S vaccination and SARS-CoV-2 variants. Background on the study: In the COV1001 trial, the donor was in the Ad26.COV2.S arm.

Study-wide results and limits: Responses of T cells in total may have been underestimated by the TCR breadth and depth analyses.

This CDR3 region has 12 residues. Germline V gives CDR1 MNHEY, CDR2 SVGAGI. Trimming removed 8 bases from V and 4 bases from J, with 8 bases in between. Treatment meaning: 19 received Ad26.COV2.S at low or high dose, single or two shots; several received placebo; per-sample allocation not given. The samples were gathered on day 63 after the first injection of vaccine or placebo. The receptor was derived from a person aged 18-60 years who received the Ad26.COV2.S COVID-19 vaccine or a placebo. The chain links TRBV6-5 to TRBJ1-4, with a weak D call TRBD1 (5 bases). Sequenced material: peripheral blood, taken in a trial of Ad26.COV2.S vaccine versus placebo. Written as DNA, the CDR3 is TGTGCCAGCGGGACGGATAATGAAAAACTGTTTTTT. Protein: CASGTDNEKLFF.